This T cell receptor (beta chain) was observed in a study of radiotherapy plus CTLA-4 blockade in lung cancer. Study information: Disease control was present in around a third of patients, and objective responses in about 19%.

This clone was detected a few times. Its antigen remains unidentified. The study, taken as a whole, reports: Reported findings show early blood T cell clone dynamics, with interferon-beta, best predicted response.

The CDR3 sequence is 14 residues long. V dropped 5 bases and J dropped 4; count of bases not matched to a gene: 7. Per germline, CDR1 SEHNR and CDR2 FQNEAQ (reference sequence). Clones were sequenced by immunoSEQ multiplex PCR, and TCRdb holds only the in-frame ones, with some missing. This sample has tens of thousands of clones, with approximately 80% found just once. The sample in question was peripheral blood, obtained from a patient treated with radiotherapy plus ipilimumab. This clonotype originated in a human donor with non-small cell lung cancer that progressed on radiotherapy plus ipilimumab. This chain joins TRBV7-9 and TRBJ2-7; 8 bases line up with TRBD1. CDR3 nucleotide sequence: TGTGCCAGCAGCCCGCGGACAGGGCATTACGAGCAGTACTTC. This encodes CASSPRTGHYEQYF.